A single sample is the source of the 22 T cell receptor beta chains below, sequenced in a study of T cells in Graves' hyperthyroidism and ophthalmopathy. From RNA transcripts, TCR beta CDR3 regions were amplified. The HTBI primer set served for first-round RT-PCR of the TCR CDR3. Via MiXCR, TCRdb re-called the multiplex PCR reads, giving one row per CDR3 protein. Of roughly 250,000 distinct CDR3 sequences listed, over 20% were seen once; the top ten hold roughly 60%. The source material was blood. The receptor set was obtained from a man aged 25 to 45 with Graves' ophthalmopathy.

This clonotype was detected once. A read error is possible here, since a much larger clone lies one base away. J is TRBJ2-7 and V is TRBV2; TRBD2 agrees at 13 bases. The CDR3 is made up of 17 amino acids. Unmatched junction bases numbered 14, after V lost 5 bases and J lost 7 bases. Germline V CDR1 and CDR2: SNHLY, FYNNEI. In nucleotides, the CDR3 is TGTGCCAGCAGTTACTTTAGGACTAGCGGGAGCGGGAATGAGCAGTACTTC. Its translation: CASSYFRTSGSGNEQYF.

This clonotype appeared many times. The chain links TRBV11-2 to TRBJ2-2, with 9 bases that match TRBD2. The CDR3 runs to 16 residues. Germline V gives CDR1 SGHAT, CDR2 FQNNGV. Losses at the gene ends were 7 bases for V and 5 bases for J; bases not matched to a gene: 11. The CDR3 coding sequence is TGTGCCAGCACCGTAAATCGCGGGAGGGGTACCGGGGAGCTGTTTTTT. This translates into CASTVNRGRGTGELFF.

This clonotype occurred a few times. The chain couples TRBV7-8 to TRBJ2-2, with D perhaps TRBD2 (6 bases). The CDR3 runs 17 residues. V gave up 6 bases and J gave up 2 bases, with 19 bases separating them. Germline loops: CDR1 SGHVS, CDR2 FQNEAQ. The DNA of the CDR3 is TGTGCCAGCAGACTCCTCCAAGGAGGGGTAAACACCGGGGAGCTGTTTTTT. The encoded protein is CASRLLQGGVNTGELFF.

The J gene is TRBJ1-6, the V gene TRBV3-1, with unresolved D. Germline V gives CDR1 LGHDT, CDR2 YNNKEL (reference sequence). The CDR3 loop spans 13 amino acids. V lost 1 base and J 10 bases, leaving 8 bases between the germline ends. The CDR3 loop is CASSQGSKSPLHF. DNA for the CDR3: TGTGCCAGCAGCCAAGGGTCGAAATCACCCCTCCACTTT.

This clonotype was detected only once. A single base separates this from a much larger clone, so it may be a read error. The gene calls are TRBV15 and TRBJ2-1; no clear D. The CDR3 is 13 amino acids. Between the trimmed V and J ends, which lost 5 bases and 8 bases, there was a span of 13 bases. The germline CDR1 and CDR2 sequences are LNHNV and YYDKDF (reference sequence). The CDR3 DNA sequence: TGTGCCACCAGCGAGGACGGGTGGGATGAGCAGTTCTTC. Protein product: CATSEDGWDEQFF. The variable domain in full, completed from reference TRBV15 and TRBJ2-1, reads DAMVIQNPRYQVTQFGKPVTLSCSQTLNHNVMYWYQQKSSQAPKLLFHYYDKDFNNEADTPDNFQSRRPNTSFCFLDIRSPGLGDTAMYLCATSEDGWDEQFFGPGTRLTVL.

This clonotype showed up just a few times. The chain uses TRBV20-1 and TRBJ1-1; D remains ambiguous. The ends were cut back, 0 bases at V and 3 bases at J, with 8 bases in the middle. This CDR3 contains 13 residues. Germline values: CDR1 DFQATT, CDR2 SNEGSKA (reference sequence). CDR3 region: CSARESGDTEAFF. CDR3 nucleotides: TGCAGTGCTAGAGAGTCCGGGGACACTGAAGCTTTCTTT.

This clonotype was counted a few times. The CDR3 region has the DNA TGTGCCACCAGTGACCCCCCACAGGGGGCGGGGGACACCATATATTTT. It encodes CATSDPPQGAGDTIYF. J is TRBJ1-3 and V is TRBV24-1, with TRBD1 identical over 9 bases. J lost 8 bases, V lost 4 bases, and 11 bases had no gene match. From germline, CDR1 is KGHDR and CDR2 SFDVKD. The CDR3 consists of 16 residues.

There are a few counts of this clonotype. The chain couples TRBV6-1 to TRBJ2-3; the D gene could be TRBD1 or TRBD2 (6 bases each). V was pared by 6 bases and J by 4 bases, with 17 bases between. The CDR3 is 15 amino acids. Germline V lookup: CDR1 MNHNS, CDR2 SASEGT. The CDR3 coding sequence is TGTGCCAGCAGGGAGGGGGAGAAGGGTGCAGATACGCAGTATTTT. It codes for CASREGEKGADTQYF.

This clonotype was found many times. This sequence joins TRBV5-1 and TRBJ2-1; TRBD1 matches at 11 bases. Germline V lookup: CDR1 SGHRS, CDR2 YFSETQ. V was clipped by 2 bases and J by 8 bases; unmatched bases: 6. The length of the CDR3 is 15 residues. The DNA of the CDR3 is TGCGCCAGCAGCTTTACGGGACAGGGGGGGGATGAGCAGTTCTTC. It encodes CASSFTGQGGDEQFF.

In its sample, this clonotype was seen a few times. This rearrangement joins TRBV11-2 to TRBJ2-1; perhaps D is TRBD1 or TRBD2 (5 bases each). The V end lost 0 bases, the J end lost 2 bases, and 8 bases lay between the germline ends. The length of the CDR3 is 15 residues. Germline CDR1 is SGHAT and CDR2 is FQNNGV. The CDR3, as DNA: TGTGCCAGCAGCTTAGAGAGGGGCGCCTACAATGAGCAGTTCTTC. This gives the protein CASSLERGAYNEQFF.

This clonotype was seen only a few times. The chain employs TRBV28 and TRBJ2-7; 9 positions agree with TRBD2. CDR1 MDHEN and CDR2 SYDVKM come from the germline V gene. The length of the CDR3 is 16 residues. V was pared by 5 bases and J by 3 bases, with 11 bases of the junction left unmatched. CDR3 coding DNA: TGTGCCAGCAGTCCCCCTTCAGCGGGGGGAGTCTACGAGCAGTACTTC. Protein: CASSPPSAGGVYEQYF. The full variable domain, completed using reference TRBV28 and TRBJ2-7, is DVKVTQSSRYLVKRTGEKVFLECVQDMDHENMFWYRQDPGLGLRLIYFSYDVKMKEKGDIPEGYSVSREKKERFSLILESASTNQTSMYLCASSPPSAGGVYEQYFGPGTRLTVT.

Ten or more counts support this clonotype. The gene calls are TRBV5-1 and TRBJ2-2, with D possibly matching TRBD2 (5 bases). Trimming removed 0 bases at V and 5 bases at J, with 8 bases between. CDR3 length equals 14 residues. Germline lookup yields CDR1 SGHRS and CDR2 YFSETQ. CDR3 in DNA: TGCGCCAGCAGCTTGGACGGGGTTACCGGGGAGCTGTTTTTT. Protein sequence: CASSLDGVTGELFF.

This clonotype was counted only a few times. CDR3 sequence (DNA): TGTGCCAGCACCCAACTTGAGACCCAGTACTTC. Protein product: CASTQLETQYF. The V call is TRBV28, the J call TRBJ2-5; D call uncertain. V was cut by 7 bases and J by 5 bases, with 8 bases left in between. Per germline, CDR1 MDHEN and CDR2 SYDVKM. The CDR3 loop spans 11 amino acids.

The table lists this clonotype with many counts. The rearrangement links TRBV7-2 to TRBJ2-1; D possibly matches TRBD1 or TRBD2 (5 bases each). The length of the CDR3 is 11 residues. Deletions cut 10 bases from V and 10 bases from J, with 14 bases between. The germline V gene has CDR1 SGHTA and CDR2 FQGNSA. The DNA for the CDR3 is TGTGCCACCGAGAGACGGGGCGAGCAGTTCTTC. Translated, it gives CATERRGEQFF. The full variable domain, its missing parts supplied by reference TRBV7-2 and TRBJ2-1, is GAGVSQSPSNKVTEKGKDVELRCDPISGHTALYWYRQSLGQGLEFLIYFQGNSAPDKSGLPSDRFSAERTGGSVSTLTIQRTQQEDSAVYLCATERRGEQFFGPGTRLTVL.

This chain links TRBV19 with TRBJ1-5, with D uncertain. CDR1 is LNHDA, CDR2 SQIVND, per germline (reference sequence). The CDR3 is made up of 14 amino acids. V lost 8 bases, J lost 0 bases, and 11 bases lay in between. CDR3: CASLRVGSNQPQHF. In DNA form, the CDR3 reads TGTGCCAGTCTGCGAGTTGGTAGCAATCAGCCCCAGCATTTT.

This clonotype was picked up a small number of times. This chain links TRBV6-4 with TRBJ2-7; TRBD1 agrees at 10 bases. The V segment lost 6 bases and the J segment 3 bases; nucleotides outside the gene matches: 14. Germline V CDR1 and CDR2: MRHNA, SNTAGT. The CDR3 loop spans 17 amino acids. In DNA, the CDR3 is TGTGCCAGCAGCACCATTCAGGCGGACAGGGGGTTCTACGAGCAGTACTTC. This sequence encodes CASSTIQADRGFYEQYF.

This clonotype appeared many times. DNA of the CDR3: TGTGCCAGCAGTGAACCCGACAGGGGGCCTTACGAGCAGTACTTC. It specifies CASSEPDRGPYEQYF. V and J are TRBV6-1 and TRBJ2-7; 10 bases fit TRBD1. CDR1 is MNHNS, CDR2 SASEGT, per germline. The V gene end was trimmed by 2 bases and the J gene end by 4 bases; junction bases not matched to a gene: 5. The CDR3 totals 15 residues.

This clonotype was found many times. The chain employs TRBV3-1 and TRBJ1-2, with no clear D. This CDR3 has 15 amino acids. Trimming pared 0 bases from V and 4 bases from J, leaving 12 bases between. Germline values: CDR1 LGHDT, CDR2 YNNKEL (reference sequence). Here the CDR3 reads CASSQEDDAFYGYTF. The CDR3 region has the DNA TGTGCCAGCAGCCAAGAAGATGACGCTTTCTATGGCTACACCTTC.

The V and J genes are TRBV10-3 and TRBJ2-5, with D tentatively TRBD1 (6 bases). The ends were cut back, 4 bases at V and 5 bases at J, with 11 bases in the middle. Germline values: CDR1 ENHRY, CDR2 SYGVKD. The length of the CDR3 is 13 residues. The CDR3 is CAISAGRGETQYF. The CDR3 DNA reads TGTGCCATCAGTGCCGGCAGGGGTGAGACCCAGTACTTC.

This clonotype was seen more than once but under ten times. The chain links TRBV3-1 to TRBJ2-5; D is possibly TRBD2 (6 bases). Germline loops: CDR1 LGHDT, CDR2 YNNKEL (reference sequence). Trimming took off 5 bases at V and 5 bases at J, with 18 bases between the two ends. This CDR3 region has 15 residues. CDR3 nucleotides: TGTGCCAGCAGCTTAACGGCCGGGAGTAGGGAGACCCAGTACTTC. Amino acid sequence: CASSLTAGSRETQYF.

The table lists this clonotype with many counts. The CDR3 is CASSFGQSEQFF. In DNA form, the CDR3 reads TGTGCCAGCAGCTTTGGCCAGTCCGAGCAGTTCTTC. The chain has TRBV11-2 and TRBJ2-1; D unclear. V lost 3 bases, J lost 10 bases, and 10 bases lay in between. CDR3 length equals 12 residues. Germline lookup yields CDR1 SGHAT and CDR2 FQNNGV.

This clonotype was seen repeatedly, ten times or more. This chain links TRBV5-1 with TRBJ2-3; D may correspond to TRBD1 or TRBD2 (5 bases each). The germline V gene encodes CDR1 SGHRS and CDR2 YFSETQ. Trimming took off 4 bases at V and 9 bases at J, with 21 bases between the two ends. This CDR3 region has 15 residues. CDR3 nucleotide sequence: TGCGCCAGCAGCCCCGGGGCCTCAGCGGCCGACACGCAGTATTTT. This codes for CASSPGASAADTQYF.